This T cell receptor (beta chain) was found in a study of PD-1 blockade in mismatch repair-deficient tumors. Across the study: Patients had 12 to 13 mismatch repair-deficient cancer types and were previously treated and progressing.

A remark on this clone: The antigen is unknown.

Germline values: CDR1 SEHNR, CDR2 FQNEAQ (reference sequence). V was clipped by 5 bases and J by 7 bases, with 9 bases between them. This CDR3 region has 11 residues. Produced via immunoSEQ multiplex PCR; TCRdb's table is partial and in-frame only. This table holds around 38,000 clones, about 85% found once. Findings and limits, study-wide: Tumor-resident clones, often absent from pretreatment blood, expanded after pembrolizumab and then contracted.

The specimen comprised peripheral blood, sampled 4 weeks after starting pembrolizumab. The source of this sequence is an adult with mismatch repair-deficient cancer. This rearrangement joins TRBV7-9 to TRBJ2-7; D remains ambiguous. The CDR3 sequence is CASSTGREQYF. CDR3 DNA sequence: TGTGCCAGCAGCACCGGCAGGGAGCAGTACTTC.